This T cell receptor (beta chain) was found in a study of shared clonotypes between healthy human individuals. Remarks on this clone: Its antigen is unknown.

The CDR3 totals 15 residues. Germline CDR1 is SEHNR and CDR2 is FQNEAQ (reference sequence). V gave up 6 bases and J gave up 4 bases, with 18 bases separating them. Deep was the level at which the assay was run. The assay was immunoSEQ multiplex PCR, and TCRdb's table has in-frame clones only and misses some. Among 980,000 or so clones listed, roughly 72% were seen once. Overall study results and limits: On the whole, naive subsets had larger estimated richness than memory subsets had.

This rearrangement joins TRBV7-9 to TRBJ1-1; D is ambiguous. Sequenced material: memory CD4+ T cells sorted from blood. Subset here: CD45RA-negative fraction. The source of this sequence is a man between 18 and 35 years old in good health. The CDR3, as DNA: TGTGCCAGCAGTATGAAGGAGGGTGTGGGCACTGAAGCTTTCTTT. Residues: CASSMKEGVGTEAFF.